Described below is a single T cell receptor (beta chain) sequence and its context. In this sample, this clonotype turned up a few times. Its antigen is currently not known. Base qualities are missing; no much larger clone stands one base away. The data derive from a study of identical twins listed by TCRdb under 2016. With respect to the entire study: The study deep-sequenced TCR alpha and beta repertoires from monozygotic twins, unrelated adults of various ages and cord blood to test whether fetal clonotypes persist. Replicate twin experiments were performed at different times using different library preparation protocols to rule out contamination. Points the paper makes about the study in general: In monozygotic twins, out-of-frame TCR alpha sharing was systematically underestimated by recombination models, although the models agreed with sharing between unrelated individuals. A weaker excess of twin sharing was found in beta out-of-frame sequences because the signal-to-noise ratio was lowered by fewer shared sequences. Abundant cord blood beta clonotypes carried fewer insertions; young adult naive repertoires showed a weaker similar trend, while memory repertoires showed none. Compared with coincidental sharing between unrelated individuals, out-of-frame TCR alpha sequences shared between twins showed an excess of sequences with low generation probability. Conclusions relied on cross-sectional statistical analysis, since the same donors could not be followed over many years. Zero-insertion analyses could be partly confounded by invariant T cells such as MAIT and iNKT, although diverse VJ usage argued against such confounding for most clonotypes.

The trim is 4 bases for V and 11 bases for J, with a gap of 27 bases between the germline ends. The germline V gene yields SGHAT for CDR1 and FQNNGV for CDR2. The cysteine opens and the phenylalanine closes a CDR3 of 16 amino acids. The retained sequence is limited to the CDR3, 48 bases, with the frame set at the first base. Every donor in the study was a healthy Caucasian. The twin cohort consisted of three pairs of female monozygotic twins, all aged 18 to 29 years. Peripheral blood mononuclear cells were used as the source from which RNA for TCR libraries was isolated. To prepare the library, 5' RACE was applied. This sample was sequenced with an Illumina HiSeq 2000. A universal primer binding site was introduced by template switching, and a unique molecular identifier was present in the final cDNA, enabling accurate counting of TCR cDNA molecules. First-strand cDNA for TCR alpha and beta chains was synthesized from specific primers in the conserved constant-segment region. To control for contamination, every cDNA library was double barcoded, receiving both a SMART-Mk sample barcode and Illumina barcodes. Two successive PCR steps introduced TruSeq adapter sequences along with Illumina sample barcodes. The TCR alpha and beta cDNA libraries were sequenced on the Illumina HiSeq platform using custom primers. In the authors' own workflow: MiGEC was used to process raw reads and extract unique molecular identifiers, and MiXCR was used to find CDR3 positions. Recombination models were inferred per individual with the repgenHMM and IGoR tools using an EM algorithm. The analysis of shared clonotypes was done with the tcR package in R, with sharing normalized by the product of cloneset sizes. To study raw recombination free of thymic and clonal selection effects, out-of-frame nonproductive sequences were analyzed. The public reads were run again by TCRdb, first through fastp at Q25 and then through MiXCR, and only productive beta chains were kept. Entries are consolidated by CDR3 protein sequence, retaining the most common genes and DNA. The V and J calls reflect TCRdb's pipeline rather than the authors' work. Across this sample there are a few hundred thousand distinct CDR3 sequences, with more than 9% seen only once. The ten most abundant clones make up 2.5% to 3.5% of the sample.

The sample was also reused in another study, on yellow fever vaccine responses in identical twins. The second study, in turn, reports: According to the authors, the vaccine-induced T cell response in identical twins seemed to be partly convergent and partly specific to each individual. In identical twins, the study followed T cell clones that responded to the vaccine with precision.

The sequence came from a woman in her late teens or twenties in good health. The chain joins TRBV11-2 to TRBJ2-7; TRBD2 could be the D gene, as 6 bases match. The sample consisted of PBMCs. The CDR3 protein: CASSSLRAGPGLVKYF. DNA sequence: TGTGCCAGCAGCTCACTCCGGGCGGGGCCCGGTCTGGTGAAGTACTTC. Full variable domain (CDR3 extended with the reference TRBV11-2 and TRBJ2-7 proteins): EAGVAQSPRYKIIEKRQSVAFWCNPISGHATLYWYQQILGQGPKLLIQFQNNGVVDDSQLPKDRFSAERLKGVDSTLKIQPAKLEDSAVYLCASSSLRAGPGLVKYFGPGTRLTVT.